This TCR beta chain was captured in a study of graft-versus-host responses after intestinal transplantation. The ends lost 3 bases at V and 0 bases at J; junction bases unmatched: 9. The CDR3 runs to 18 residues. Germline V gene lookup returns CDR1 SGHTA and CDR2 FQGNSA. A note on this clone: Its antigen is undetermined.

Study-level points and caveats: Circulating GvH clone levels at their peak were associated with HvG declines (early post-transplant).

Data came from immunoSEQ multiplex PCR; TCRdb stores just in-frame clones and leaves some out. The sample lists about 21,000 clones, roughly 87% seen once, with just over 5% in the top ten. The receptor comes from a human patient who received an intestinal transplant, so some T cells may come from the graft donor. J is TRBJ2-2 and V is TRBV7-2, with 8 positions matching TRBD2. Sequencing was performed on PBMCs, taken about 62 days after intestinal transplantation. CDR3 protein: CASSFFASGRSNTGELFF. As DNA, the CDR3 is TGTGCCAGCAGCTTCTTTGCTAGCGGGCGGTCGAACACCGGGGAGCTGTTTTTT.